This entry lists 28 T cell receptor beta chains sequenced from one sample in a study of identical twins. TCRdb used MiXCR to reprocess the 5' RACE reads, holding one entry per CDR3 protein. Here the sample spans a few hundred thousand distinct CDR3 sequences, roughly 9.5% being singletons. This sample was also put to use in a study of yellow fever vaccine responses in identical twins.

Sequenced material: PBMCs. The receptors derive from a woman aged 18 to 35 in good health.

The V call is TRBV6-4, the J call TRBJ1-6; no clear D. The ends were cut back, 2 bases at V and 15 bases at J, with 20 bases in the middle. The germline V gene has CDR1 MRHNA and CDR2 SNTAGT. The CDR3 has 15 amino acids. The CDR3 reads CASSDGASSKTHLHF. The CDR3 DNA reads TGTGCCAGCAGTGACGGCGCCTCTTCGAAGACTCACCTCCACTTT.

This clonotype was seen at least ten times. This chain links TRBV2 with TRBJ2-7, with TRBD1 matching over 9 bases. CDR3 size: 15 residues. The ends lost 3 bases at V and 4 bases at J; junction bases unmatched: 7. Germline CDR1 and CDR2: SNHLY and FYNNEI. The CDR3 spells CASSEGTGIGYEQYF. CDR3 nucleotide sequence: TGTGCCAGCAGTGAGGGGACAGGGATAGGTTACGAGCAGTACTTC.

This rearrangement joins TRBV20-1 to TRBJ1-6; 7 nucleotides line up with TRBD1. V was clipped by 4 bases and J by 8 bases; unmatched bases: 14. Per germline, CDR1 DFQATT and CDR2 SNEGSKA (reference sequence). The CDR3 consists of 16 residues. The CDR3 is CSANTGAFIFDSPLHF. In DNA form, the CDR3 reads TGCAGTGCTAACACAGGGGCCTTCATATTCGATTCACCCCTCCACTTT.

This clonotype was seen at least ten times. At one end, the junction sequence differs from germline, possibly due to a read error. The J gene is TRBJ2-7, the V gene TRBV12-3 or TRBV12-4, with 7 nucleotides matching TRBD1. The CDR3 has 13 amino acids. The CDR3 nucleotides are TGCGCCAGCAGCTTGGGGGACAGCTACGAGCAGTACTTC. Translating it yields CASSLGDSYEQYF.

This clonotype was seen more than once but under ten times. This CDR3 reads CASSLGVERRQPQHF. CDR3 sequence (DNA): TGTGCCAGCAGCTTGGGGGTGGAAAGACGTCAGCCCCAGCATTTT. The V gene is TRBV5-6, the J gene TRBJ1-5; D not resolved. Germline-derived CDR1 and CDR2 are SGHDT and YYEEEE. The CDR3 runs 15 residues. Trimming stripped 0 bases from V and 6 bases from J, with 13 bases between. Full variable domain (outside the CDR3, taken from reference TRBV5-6 and TRBJ1-5): DAGVTQSPTHLIKTRGQQVTLRCSPKSGHDTVSWYQQALGQGPQFIFQYYEEEERQRGNFPDRFSGHQFPNYSSELNVNALLLGDSALYLCASSLGVERRQPQHFGDGTRLSIL.

This clonotype was observed at least ten times. The chain couples TRBV20-1 to TRBJ2-7; 7 bases map to TRBD1. With V trimmed by 1 base and J by 3 bases, 3 bases remained unmatched. The CDR3 is made up of 13 amino acids. CDR1 DFQATT and CDR2 SNEGSKA come from the germline V gene (reference sequence). CDR3 sequence (DNA): TGCAGTGCTAGAGCCCCAGGGGGCTACGAGCAGTACTTC. Translating gives CSARAPGGYEQYF.

This clonotype has more than one count but fewer than ten. This chain links TRBV27 with TRBJ2-7; no clear D. Trimming took 0 bases from V and 0 from J, leaving 9 bases between them. CDR3 size: 15 residues. Germline CDR1 is MNHEY and CDR2 is SMNVEV (reference sequence). CDR3 DNA sequence: TGTGCCAGCAGTTTATCGTTATACCTCTCCTACGAGCAGTACTTC. Translation: CASSLSLYLSYEQYF.

This clonotype showed up just a few times. This chain connects TRBV14 to TRBJ1-4; D possibly corresponds to TRBD1 (5 bases). This CDR3 has 16 residues. V lost 4 bases, J lost 4 bases, and 16 bases lay in between. Per germline, CDR1 SGHDN and CDR2 FVKESK. The CDR3 bases are TGTGCCAGCAGCCCGGGGCTACAGTTGCATAATGAAAAACTGTTTTTT. Its protein product is CASSPGLQLHNEKLFF.

The chain carries TRBV7-2 and TRBJ2-5; D may be TRBD1 or TRBD2 (5 bases each). From germline, CDR1 is SGHTA and CDR2 FQGNSA. The V end lost 8 bases, the J end lost 9 bases, and 19 bases lay between the germline ends. This CDR3 is 13 amino acids long. CDR3 coding DNA: TGTGCCAGCGGGGCTAGCTCCTCCCCGGCCCAGTACTTC. Amino acids: CASGASSSPAQYF.

The DNA for the CDR3 is TGCAGCGCCGGGGGGGGGCCGCCCTACTACGAGCAGTACTTC. It is translated as CSAGGGPPYYEQYF. J is TRBJ2-7 and V is TRBV29-1; 8 bases line up with TRBD2. V shed 7 bases and J 3 bases; nucleotides not matched to a gene: 11. Germline V gene sequence: CDR1 SQVTM, CDR2 ANQGSEA. CDR3 length: 14 amino acids.

The table lists this clonotype with a few counts. The chain has TRBV10-2 and TRBJ2-3; a weak D match, TRBD1 (6 bases). This CDR3 is built from 12 residues. Trimming left V 10 bases short and J 2 bases short, with 10 bases between. The V gene's germline CDR1 is WSHSY and CDR2 SAAADI. Here the CDR3 reads CATRQDTDTQYF. CDR3 coding DNA: TGCGCCACGAGACAGGACACAGATACGCAGTATTTT.

This clonotype was seen repeatedly, ten times or more. The genes are TRBV4-1 and TRBJ2-7, with D possibly being TRBD1 or TRBD2 (5 bases each). The CDR3 is made up of 13 amino acids. CDR1 and CDR2 from the germline V gene are MGHRA and YSYEKL. Trimming stripped 1 base from V and 2 bases from J, with 6 bases between. The CDR3 reads CASSQVGAYEQYF. For the CDR3, the DNA is TGCGCCAGCAGCCAAGTGGGGGCCTACGAGCAGTACTTC.

This clonotype has only one observation. This chain joins TRBV12-3 or TRBV12-4 and TRBJ2-7; 8 bases map to TRBD2. There are 14 residues in the CDR3. Germline trimming cut 9 bases from V and 0 bases from J; bases unmatched to any gene: 7. CDR3 in amino acids: CASSGGGYSYEQYF. The CDR3 DNA sequence: TGTGCCAGTTCGGGGGGGGGGTACTCCTACGAGCAGTACTTC.

The chain joins TRBV10-1 to TRBJ2-7; no firm D call. Germline assignment: CDR1 WNHNN and CDR2 SYGVQD (reference sequence). The CDR3 consists of 15 residues. V was trimmed by 4 bases and J by 9 bases, leaving 22 bases between them. The CDR3 bases are TGCGCCAGCAGTGGGAAAGAATCTTCCTACTTTGGGCAGTACTTC. This translates into CASSGKESSYFGQYF.

This clonotype has a single count. Since a much larger clone is just one base distant, this may be a read error. This chain joins TRBV20-1 and TRBJ2-1; TRBD2 aligns across 7 bases. This CDR3 has 15 residues. Germline lookup yields CDR1 DFQATT and CDR2 SNEGSKA (reference sequence). For the CDR3, the DNA is TGCTGTGCGCTAGCTATGGGGGGGGCCTACAATGAGCAGTTCTTC. It yields the protein CCALAMGGAYNEQFF.

Only a few counts were recorded for this clonotype. The chain combines TRBV4-1 with TRBJ2-5, with 10 nucleotides matching TRBD2. This CDR3 comprises 16 residues. CDR1 is MGHRA and CDR2 is YSYEKL in the germline V gene. Losses at the gene ends were 7 bases for V and 5 bases for J; bases not matched to a gene: 13. The CDR3 DNA sequence: TGCGCCAGCACCCGAGGGGGAAGCGGGAGGGGGGAGACCCAGTACTTC. Protein: CASTRGGSGRGETQYF.

This clonotype was counted ten times or more. V is TRBV7-9 and J is TRBJ2-7, with 12 bases aligning to TRBD1. The CDR3 has 14 amino acids. Germline loops: CDR1 SEHNR, CDR2 FQNEAQ (reference sequence). With V trimmed by 4 bases and J by 6 bases, 4 bases remained unmatched. The CDR3 spells CASSSGQGAREQYF. The CDR3, as DNA: TGTGCCAGCAGCTCGGGACAGGGGGCTCGCGAGCAGTACTTC.

The chain is built from TRBV4-3 and TRBJ2-5; 11 nucleotides match TRBD2. The CDR3 covers 16 residues. The V gene's germline CDR1 is LGHNA and CDR2 YSLEER. Trimming at V came to 0 bases and at J to 5 bases, leaving 5 bases not matched to a gene. CDR3 loop: CASSQDRLAGRETQYF. The CDR3, as DNA: TGCGCCAGCAGCCAAGATCGACTAGCGGGGAGGGAGACCCAGTACTTC.

This clonotype was found a few times. This chain joins TRBV20-1 and TRBJ2-1; D is tentatively TRBD1 or TRBD2 (6 bases each). This CDR3 is built from 15 residues. V shed 5 bases and J shed 0 bases, with 14 bases lying between them. Germline lookup yields CDR1 DFQATT and CDR2 SNEGSKA (reference sequence). The CDR3 coding sequence is TGCAGTGCTTTAGGGGGACTTTTCTCCTACAATGAGCAGTTCTTC. Amino acid sequence: CSALGGLFSYNEQFF.

Many counts were recorded for this clonotype. The CDR3 protein is CASSAGQVSYEQYF. The CDR3 DNA sequence: TGTGCCAGCAGCGCGGGACAGGTTAGCTACGAGCAGTACTTC. The chain joins TRBV11-2 to TRBJ2-7; 8 positions agree with TRBD1. The germline V gene has CDR1 SGHAT and CDR2 FQNNGV. The CDR3 has 14 residues. The ends lost 5 bases at V and 3 bases at J; junction bases unmatched: 6.

Only a few counts were recorded for this clonotype. The V and J genes are TRBV7-8 and TRBJ1-4; weak D call: TRBD1 (5 bases). CDR1 is SGHVS and CDR2 is FQNEAQ in the germline V gene. Trimming left V 0 bases short and J 5 bases short, with 19 bases between. The CDR3 spans 18 residues. Written as DNA, the CDR3 is TGTGCCAGCAGCTTAGCCAGTAGGGGCCTAGGAGAAAATGAAAAACTGTTTTTT. It is translated as CASSLASRGLGENEKLFF.

The J gene is TRBJ2-7, the V gene TRBV14, with a weak D call TRBD2 (5 bases). The CDR3 contains 15 residues. V was trimmed by 0 bases and J by 2 bases, leaving 11 bases between them. Per germline, CDR1 SGHDN and CDR2 FVKESK. CDR3 in DNA: TGTGCCAGCAGCCAAGATTACGAGGGAACCTACGAGCAGTACTTC. It codes for CASSQDYEGTYEQYF.

The gene calls are TRBV9 and TRBJ2-5, with 8 bases aligning to TRBD1. V lost 0 bases and J lost 5; bases outside the gene matches: 6. CDR1 is SGDLS, CDR2 YYNGEE, per germline. The CDR3 extends over 15 amino acids. CDR3 sequence: CASSVEAGGMETQYF. DNA for the CDR3: TGTGCCAGCAGCGTAGAGGCAGGGGGCATGGAGACCCAGTACTTC.

This clonotype was seen repeatedly, ten times or more. The chain employs TRBV25-1 and TRBJ2-3; 9 bases are shared with TRBD2. V gave up 1 base and J gave up 4 bases; unmatched junction bases: 9. The CDR3 contains 17 residues. CDR1 is MGHDK and CDR2 is SYGVNS in the germline V gene. CDR3 in amino acids: CASSELSGGGGPDTQYF. The CDR3 DNA reads TGTGCCAGCAGTGAATTGTCGGGCGGGGGGGGCCCAGATACGCAGTATTTT. Drawing the rest from reference TRBV25-1 and TRBJ2-3, the complete variable domain is EADIYQTPRYLVIGTGKKITLECSQTMGHDKMYWYQQDPGMELHLIHYSYGVNSTEKGDLSSESTVSRIRTEHFPLTLESARPSHTSQYLCASSELSGGGGPDTQYFGPGTRLTVL.

This clonotype was detected a few times. The V and J genes are TRBV7-6 and TRBJ1-2; a weak D match, TRBD1 (5 bases). This CDR3 is 16 amino acids long. CDR1 is SGHVS, CDR2 FNYEAQ, per germline. The V and J ends lost 5 bases and 5 bases respectively, with 21 bases between them. The CDR3 region has the DNA TGTGCCAGCAGCCCCCGAGGGACTGGGGGGAAGTATGGCTACACCTTC. This encodes CASSPRGTGGKYGYTF. Full variable domain (remainder filled in from reference TRBV7-6 and TRBJ1-2): GAGVSQSPRYKVTKRGQDVALRCDPISGHVSLYWYRQALGQGPEFLTYFNYEAQQDKSGLPNDRFSAERPEGSISTLTIQRTEQRDSAMYRCASSPRGTGGKYGYTFGSGTRLTVV.

V and J are TRBV20-1 and TRBJ1-6; D is ambiguous. Between the trimmed V and J ends, which lost 7 bases and 5 bases, there was a span of 15 bases. CDR1 DFQATT and CDR2 SNEGSKA come from the germline V gene (reference sequence). The length of the CDR3 is 14 residues. The CDR3 bases are TGCAGTGGCCCGGGTGAAAGTGATAATTCACCCCTCCACTTT. Residues: CSGPGESDNSPLHF.

This clonotype was detected a few times. J is TRBJ1-2 and V is TRBV29-1; 7 nucleotides align to TRBD1. This CDR3 region has 14 residues. The V segment lost 0 bases and the J segment 5 bases; nucleotides outside the gene matches: 6. Germline CDR1 SQVTM, CDR2 ANQGSEA. The CDR3 DNA follows: TGCAGCGTTGAAGATCTTAAGGGGGCATATGGCTACACCTTC. Protein sequence: CSVEDLKGAYGYTF.

Remarks on this clonotype: The junction shows a germline mismatch at one end, possibly a read error. CDR3 loop: CAISRYSGFLAGSGNTIYF. The CDR3 nucleotides are TGTGCCATCAGTAGATACTCAGGGTTTCTGGCGGGCTCTGGAAACACCATATATTTT. This chain uses TRBV12-3 or TRBV12-4 with TRBJ1-3, with D tentatively TRBD1 (5 bases). There are 19 residues in the CDR3.